The T cell receptor (beta chain) described here comes from a study of T cell responses to AZD1222 COVID-19 vaccine. This clone was seen only once. Germline-derived CDR1 and CDR2 are SEHNR and FQNEAQ (reference sequence). V was clipped by 3 bases and J by 7 bases, with 6 bases between them. The CDR3 runs 11 residues. TCRdb's copy holds only in-frame clones and misses some; the assay was immunoSEQ multiplex PCR. The table records roughly 120,000 clones, 88% of them present only once. The TCR sequence derives from an adult in good health. Sequencing was performed on peripheral blood, taken on day 0 of MenACWY control vaccination. The chain employs TRBV7-9 and TRBJ1-2; D is unclear. CDR3 region: CASSLLVGYTF. The CDR3 bases are TGTGCCAGCAGCTTGTTGGTTGGCTACACCTTC.